This entry concerns a single TCR beta chain. Losses at the gene ends were 2 bases for V and 4 bases for J; bases not matched to a gene: 8. This CDR3 region has 16 residues. From germline, CDR1 is MDHEN and CDR2 SYDVKM. Per the original data handling: Scientists estimated how many nucleated cells there were by amplifying reference gene primers. Repertoires were generated with immunoSEQ multiplex PCR, while TCRdb's copy carries only in-frame clones and drops some. D and trimming come from the DNA, and the V and J calls and clone size come from that table. The profile shows about 220,000 clones, 82% of them singletons. This sample is drawn from a study of blood T cell repertoires in COVID-19.

Sequencing input: peripheral blood. The chain carries TRBV28 and TRBJ1-1; TRBD1 aligns across 9 bases. The source of this sequence is a woman aged 70-85 years with COVID-19, enrolled during active disease. The CDR3 nucleotides are TGTGCCAGCAGTTTAAGGACAGGGGTGTTGGGCACTGAAGCTTTCTTT. This translates into CASSLRTGVLGTEAFF.